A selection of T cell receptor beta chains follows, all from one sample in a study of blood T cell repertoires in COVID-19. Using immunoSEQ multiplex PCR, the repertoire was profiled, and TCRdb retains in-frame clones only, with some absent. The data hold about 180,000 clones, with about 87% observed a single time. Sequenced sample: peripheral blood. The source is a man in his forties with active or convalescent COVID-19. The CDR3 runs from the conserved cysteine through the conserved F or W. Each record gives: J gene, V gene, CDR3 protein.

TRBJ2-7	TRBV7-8	CASSLNLAATGSYEQYF
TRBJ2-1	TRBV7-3	CASSSIRGKNEQFF
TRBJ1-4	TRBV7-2	CASSLAGATNEKLFF
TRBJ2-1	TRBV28	CASSSGQANEQFF
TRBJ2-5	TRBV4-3	CASSQEGGGYKETQYF
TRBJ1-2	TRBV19	CASTGTGGYGGYTF
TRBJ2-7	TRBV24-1	CATSEETGSAYEQYF
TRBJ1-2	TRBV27	CASSLGGQGAGYTF
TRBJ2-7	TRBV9	CASSVGVGGPVEQYF
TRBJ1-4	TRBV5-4	CASARGQNEKLFF
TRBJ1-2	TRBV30	CAWSTGRVRGYTF
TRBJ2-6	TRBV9	CASSVTTGLPSGANVLTF
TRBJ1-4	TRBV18	CASSPDGRANEKLFF
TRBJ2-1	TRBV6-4	CASSDSGGAYNEQFF
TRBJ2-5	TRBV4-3	CASSQVQGSKTQYF
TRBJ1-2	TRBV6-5	CASSSRGSHYGYTF
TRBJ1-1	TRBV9	CASSAGGRTEAFF
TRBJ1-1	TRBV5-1	CASSSTGTQNTEAFF